This section outlines one T cell receptor (beta chain) sequence together with its context. This specimen comes from a study of human T cells and chemical hapten exposure. Study information: Diphenylcyclopropenone was administered weekly to the scalp of patients throughout the approximately 23-week study. Epicutaneous patch tests delivered 0.01% DPC to the upper back, with evaluation at 6 days.

Time point of the sample: patch test 1, 2 weeks after DPC sensitization. Treatment in this sample: therapeutic diphenylcyclopropenone sensitization with weekly scalp DPC. V was trimmed by 5 bases and J by 7 bases, leaving 17 bases between them. Germline assignment: CDR1 SGHTA and CDR2 FQGNSA. The CDR3 spans 14 residues. A single record per CDR3 protein comes from TCRdb applying MiXCR to the RACE reads. Here the sample spans roughly 120,000 distinct CDR3 sequences, 9% to 13% being singletons. The TCR comes from a woman in her fifties or sixties with alopecia areata. Some clones in this sample may be carry-over from other donors' samples. This rearrangement joins TRBV7-2 to TRBJ2-5, with a tentative D call TRBD1 (6 bases). This specimen consisted of whole blood, obtained in connection with sensitization to the hapten diphenylcyclopropenone (DPC). In DNA, the CDR3 is TGTGCCAGCAGCCCCTCTAGTAGAGGGGGGACCCAGTACTTC. Its protein product is CASSPSSRGGTQYF. The full variable domain, its missing parts supplied by reference TRBV7-2 and TRBJ2-5, is GAGVSQSPSNKVTEKGKDVELRCDPISGHTALYWYRQSLGQGLEFLIYFQGNSAPDKSGLPSDRFSAERTGGSVSTLTIQRTQQEDSAVYLCASSPSSRGGTQYFGPGTRLLVL.